The 18 T cell receptor beta chains in this list originate from one sample, sequenced in a study of neurological immune-mediated disorders. TCRdb re-analysed the 5' RACE reads in MiXCR, keeping a single row per CDR3 protein. This table holds tens of thousands of distinct CDR3 sequences, approximately 5% found once. Sequenced: PBMCs. Source of these receptors: a woman aged 65 to 85 with multiple sclerosis.

This clonotype was seen at least ten times. The CDR3 DNA sequence: TGTGCCAGCAGATCCAGAGGACAAGCACTTACCGGGGAGCTGTTTTTT. It is translated as CASRSRGQALTGELFF. The V and J genes are TRBV12-3 or TRBV12-4 and TRBJ2-2, with D tentatively TRBD1 (5 bases). CDR3 length equals 16 residues. The V and J ends lost 6 bases and 5 bases respectively, with 19 bases between them.

This clonotype has a count of ten or more. The chain recombines TRBV4-1 with TRBJ1-1; TRBD1 is a possible D gene (6 bases). CDR1 and CDR2 (germline): MGHRA, YSYEKL. CDR3 length: 15 amino acids. Deletions cut 4 bases from V and 1 base from J, with 13 bases between. The CDR3, as DNA: TGCGCCAGCAGCCGAGAACAGGGCAGGAACACTGAAGCTTTCTTT. This encodes CASSREQGRNTEAFF.

This clonotype was recorded many times. V is TRBV5-1 and J is TRBJ2-3, with 9 bases lining up with TRBD2. Germline assignment: CDR1 SGHRS and CDR2 YFSETQ. CDR3 length: 15 residues. The junction had 8 bases not matched to a gene; V was cut back by 4 bases and J by 5 bases. CDR3 bases: TGCGCCAGCAGCGGGACTAGCCCCAAGGGAGATACGCAGTATTTT. Protein product: CASSGTSPKGDTQYF.

This clonotype was counted many times. The chain employs TRBV6-2 or TRBV6-3 and TRBJ1-1; 7 bases fit TRBD1. This CDR3 region has 17 residues. The V gene's germline CDR1 is MNHEY and CDR2 SVGEGT. With 10 bases clipped from V and 5 bases from J, the junction kept 22 bases outside the gene matches. The CDR3 region is CATKSGQITRLLTEAFF. The DNA of the CDR3 is TGTGCCACCAAATCGGGACAGATAACCAGACTTTTAACTGAAGCTTTCTTT.

This clonotype was recorded at least ten times. V gene TRBV7-3 combines with J gene TRBJ2-1; TRBD2 might be the D (6 bases). The germline CDR1 and CDR2 sequences are SGHTA and FQGTGA. The CDR3 spans 16 residues. Trimming pared 5 bases from V and 0 bases from J, leaving 14 bases between. The CDR3 here is CASSRDSQGSYNEQFF. The CDR3 DNA reads TGTGCCAGCAGCCGGGACTCCCAAGGCTCCTACAATGAGCAGTTCTTC.

This clonotype was counted many times. DNA of the CDR3: TGCAGTGCCCGAGACAATCATGGGGGGAGTGGCACAGATACGCAGTATTTT. Translating it yields CSARDNHGGSGTDTQYF. This chain uses TRBV20-1 with TRBJ2-3, with D perhaps TRBD2 (6 bases). Trimming pared 6 bases from V and 1 base from J, leaving 23 bases between. The CDR3 contains 17 residues. The V gene's germline CDR1 is DFQATT and CDR2 SNEGSKA (reference sequence).

This clonotype was counted ten times or more. This rearrangement joins TRBV7-2 to TRBJ2-3, with a possible D match to TRBD2 (5 bases). The CDR3 sequence is 12 residues long. The germline V gene has CDR1 SGHTA and CDR2 FQGNSA. Trimming stripped 8 bases from V and 10 bases from J, with 16 bases between. The DNA of the CDR3 is TGTGCCAGCCAAGGCAGCGGCTACTCGCAGTATTTT. It translates to CASQGSGYSQYF.

This clonotype came up many times. The genes are TRBV5-1 and TRBJ2-1; possible D gene TRBD2, 6 bases. Per the germline V gene, CDR1 is SGHRS and CDR2 is YFSETQ. The CDR3 runs 16 residues. V gave up 2 bases and J gave up 7 bases, with 19 bases separating them. The CDR3 bases are TGCGCCAGCAGCTTCGGGAGACTCCCTCCTAGAAATGAGCAGTTCTTC. Its translation: CASSFGRLPPRNEQFF.

This clonotype was picked up many times. V and J are TRBV6-2 or TRBV6-3 and TRBJ1-2; D is undetermined. Germline CDR1 and CDR2: MNHEY and SVGEGT. V was shortened by 2 bases and J by 10 bases, with 11 bases between the two germline ends. CDR3 length: 12 residues. The CDR3 nucleotides are TGTGCCAGCAGTTACCCCGGTGGCTTCTACACCTTC. Protein: CASSYPGGFYTF.

This clonotype was found many times. The V call is TRBV9, the J call TRBJ2-7; D is uncertain. This CDR3 has 14 residues. Germline V CDR1 and CDR2: SGDLS, YYNGEE. Trimming pared 3 bases from V and 1 base from J, leaving 11 bases between. The CDR3 nucleotides are TGTGCCAGCAGCGCCACTTTGATTTCCTACGAGCAGTACTTC. Protein: CASSATLISYEQYF.

The V call is TRBV7-2, the J call TRBJ2-1, with a weak D call TRBD2 (6 bases). Trimming took 5 bases from V and 4 from J, leaving 9 bases between them. This CDR3 has 13 residues. Germline V lookup: CDR1 SGHTA, CDR2 FQGNSA. CDR3 sequence: CASSRTTYNEQFF. The CDR3 DNA reads as TGTGCCAGCAGCCGGACTACATACAATGAGCAGTTCTTC.

With respect to this clonotype: This sequence may be a read error, since a much larger clone differs from it by one base. The chain recombines TRBV5-1 with TRBJ2-2; TRBD1 is a possible D gene (5 bases). The CDR3 is 15 residues long. CDR1 and CDR2 from the germline V gene are SGHRS and YFSETQ. The germline V and J ends were trimmed by 2 bases and 7 bases, with 15 bases remaining between them. The CDR3 sequence: CASSFDSGTGGELFF. The CDR3 coding sequence is TGCGCCAGCAGCTTCGACAGTGGAACAGGCGGGGAGCTGTTTTTT.

This clonotype was counted many times. This chain connects TRBV18 to TRBJ1-5; D is uncertain. The CDR3 totals 13 residues. Trimming removed 4 bases from V and 5 bases from J, with 9 bases in between. Germline V lookup: CDR1 KGHSH, CDR2 LQKENI. CDR3 bases: TGTGCCAGCTCACTTGGCGGGGATCAGCCCCAGCATTTT. Translated: CASSLGGDQPQHF.

As concerns this clonotype: This may come from a read error, since a much larger clone is one base off. This chain uses TRBV2 with TRBJ2-6, with D maybe TRBD2 (5 bases). This CDR3 spans 16 amino acids. Per germline, CDR1 SNHLY and CDR2 FYNNEI. V shed 1 base and J shed 5 bases, with 12 bases lying between them. The CDR3 sequence is CASSEEVGIRANVLTF. The CDR3 DNA is TGTGCCAGCAGTGAAGAAGTCGGGATTAGGGCCAACGTCCTGACTTTC.

This chain joins TRBV7-2 and TRBJ2-6, with D tentatively TRBD1 (6 bases). Trimming pared 6 bases from V and 0 bases from J, leaving 15 bases between. The CDR3 runs 17 residues. From germline, CDR1 is SGHTA and CDR2 FQGNSA. The CDR3 DNA reads as TGTGCCAGCAGGACCGGGACAACTAACTCTGGGGCCAACGTCCTGACTTTC. Residues: CASRTGTTNSGANVLTF.

Ten or more counts support this clonotype. This chain links TRBV3-1 with TRBJ2-5; D is undetermined. Trimming left V 0 bases short and J 5 bases short, with 4 bases between. There are 12 residues in the CDR3. The germline V gene has CDR1 LGHDT and CDR2 YNNKEL (reference sequence). This chain's CDR3 is CASSQDRETQYF. The DNA for the CDR3 is TGTGCCAGCAGCCAAGACAGGGAGACCCAGTACTTC.

This clonotype was seen repeatedly, ten times or more. CDR3 sequence: CASSLWGRQAGLAGNSYF. CDR3 sequence (DNA): TGCGCCAGCAGCTTGTGGGGACGACAGGCCGGACTAGCGGGGAACTCATACTTC. The chain has TRBV5-1 and TRBJ2-7; TRBD2 agrees at 12 bases. The CDR3 totals 18 residues. CDR1 SGHRS and CDR2 YFSETQ come from the germline V gene. The V segment lost 1 base and the J segment 13 bases; nucleotides outside the gene matches: 21.

This clonotype has at least ten counts. The V call is TRBV29-1, the J call TRBJ2-1, with D possibly TRBD2 on 5 matching bases. CDR3 length: 13 amino acids. Deletions cut 7 bases from V and 1 base from J, with 11 bases between. Germline V gives CDR1 SQVTM, CDR2 ANQGSEA. This CDR3 is CSAFGGSYNEQFF. The DNA of the CDR3 is TGCAGCGCCTTCGGCGGGTCCTACAATGAGCAGTTCTTC.